This TCR beta chain appears in the sequencing data of a study of T cells in Graves' hyperthyroidism and ophthalmopathy. Points from the study as a whole: Ophthalmopathy, which appeared later, was predicted by the model a median around 6.9 months before onset.

This clonotype was counted at least ten times. Its antigen remains unidentified. The source material, RNA transcripts, was used to amplify TCR beta CDR3 regions. TCR CDR3 regions were first amplified by RT-PCR with HTBI primers. Via MiXCR, TCRdb re-called the multiplex PCR reads, giving one row per CDR3 protein. The sample holds roughly 300,000 distinct CDR3 sequences, 21% seen once. The trim removed 0 bases at V and 2 bases at J, leaving 8 bases unmatched. The CDR3 runs to 18 residues. Germline lookup yields CDR1 MNHEY and CDR2 SMNVEV (reference sequence). V usage is TRBV27 and J usage is TRBJ2-4, with TRBD1 identical over 9 bases. Sequencing used blood. The receptor was isolated from a woman aged 50 to 65 with Graves' hyperthyroidism. The CDR3 bases are TGTGCCAGCAGTTTATCCCCCTCGGGACAGGGAACCAAAAACATTCAGTACTTC. Translated: CASSLSPSGQGTKNIQYF.